This is a list of T cell receptor beta chains from one sample in a study of T cell responses to AZD1222 COVID-19 vaccine. The protocol was immunoSEQ multiplex PCR, while the TCRdb copy is restricted to in-frame clones and leaves out a portion. The sample consists of some 140,000 clones, about 86% of them appearing once. Sequencing used peripheral blood, obtained on day 0 of MenACWY control vaccination. These receptors originate from an adult in good health. Both conserved end residues are part of each CDR3. The order of the fields is V gene, D gene, J gene, clone size, CDR3 DNA, CDR3 protein. D genes are given only for firm matches. Clone size appears in some rows only: once, few, many, or a class for an expanded clone.

v_call: TRBV5-4
d_call: TRBD2
j_call: TRBJ2-5
clone_size: -
cdr3_nt: TGTGCCAGCAGCCCTGGAGCGGGGGGGGTCCAAGAGACCCAGTACTTC
cdr3_aa: CASSPGAGGVQETQYF

v_call: TRBV18
d_call: -
j_call: TRBJ2-1
clone_size: once
cdr3_nt: TGTGCCAGCTCACCGTCCGGTGGCAGGGGCTACAATGAGCAGTTCTTC
cdr3_aa: CASSPSGGRGYNEQFF

v_call: TRBV29-1
d_call: TRBD2
j_call: TRBJ2-3
clone_size: -
cdr3_nt: TGCACGGCGGGGGACACAGATACGCAGTATTTT
cdr3_aa: CTAGDTDTQYF

v_call: TRBV5-8
d_call: -
j_call: TRBJ2-7
clone_size: -
cdr3_nt: TGTGCCAGCAGCTTGGGGCCAGGGTTCGGAGGCGAGCAGTACTTC
cdr3_aa: CASSLGPGFGGEQYF

v_call: TRBV7-2
d_call: -
j_call: TRBJ1-1
clone_size: -
cdr3_nt: TGTGCCAGCAGCCCCGGGGCAGCAAACACTGAAGCTTTCTTT
cdr3_aa: CASSPGAANTEAFF

v_call: TRBV28
d_call: TRBD1
j_call: TRBJ1-6
clone_size: once
cdr3_nt: TGTGCCAGCAGTTTTCCGGCAGGGGGAAACAATTCACCCCTCCACTTT
cdr3_aa: CASSFPAGGNNSPLHF

v_call: TRBV5-4
d_call: -
j_call: TRBJ1-2
clone_size: once
cdr3_nt: TGTGCCAGCAGCCCCCGCCGTGGCTATGGCTACACCTTC
cdr3_aa: CASSPRRGYGYTF

v_call: TRBV3-1/TRBV3-2
d_call: TRBD2
j_call: TRBJ2-7
clone_size: -
cdr3_nt: TGTGCCAGCAGCCAAGTCGGGGGGAGTAGCTACGAGCAGTACTTC
cdr3_aa: CASSQVGGSSYEQYF

v_call: TRBV7-7
d_call: -
j_call: TRBJ2-2
clone_size: -
cdr3_nt: TGTGCCAGCAGGCTCGACAGTGGAGGGGCCGGGGAGCTGTTTTTT
cdr3_aa: CASRLDSGGAGELFF

v_call: TRBV7-2
d_call: -
j_call: TRBJ2-3
clone_size: -
cdr3_nt: TGTGCCAGCAGCCCTGAGCGGACTAGCACAGATACGCAGTATTTT
cdr3_aa: CASSPERTSTDTQYF

v_call: TRBV3-1/TRBV3-2
d_call: -
j_call: TRBJ1-5
clone_size: -
cdr3_nt: TGTGCCAGCAGCGATTACCCCGCCAATCAGCCCCAGCATTTT
cdr3_aa: CASSDYPANQPQHF

v_call: TRBV7-3
d_call: -
j_call: TRBJ1-1
clone_size: -
cdr3_nt: TGTGCCAGCAGCTTAGGGCTGACGGGAACTGAAGCTTTCTTT
cdr3_aa: CASSLGLTGTEAFF

v_call: TRBV27
d_call: TRBD2
j_call: TRBJ2-1
clone_size: -
cdr3_nt: TGTGCCAGCAGTCGCACCGGGACTAGCGGGGGGGCTTACAATGAGCAGTTCTTC
cdr3_aa: CASSRTGTSGGAYNEQFF

v_call: TRBV9
d_call: -
j_call: TRBJ2-2
clone_size: -
cdr3_nt: TGTGCCAGCAGCGGGCAGTTGAACACCGGGGAGCTGTTTTTT
cdr3_aa: CASSGQLNTGELFF

v_call: TRBV5-4
d_call: -
j_call: TRBJ2-3
clone_size: -
cdr3_nt: TGTGCCAGCAGTTATAGCGGCACAGATACGCAGTATTTT
cdr3_aa: CASSYSGTDTQYF

v_call: TRBV5-1
d_call: TRBD2
j_call: TRBJ2-1
clone_size: -
cdr3_nt: TGCGCCAGCAGCTTGGGGACTAGCGGGGGGGCAAATGAGCAGTTCTTC
cdr3_aa: CASSLGTSGGANEQFF

v_call: TRBV25-1
d_call: TRBD1
j_call: TRBJ2-7
clone_size: -
cdr3_nt: TGTGCCAGCAGTGAGACAGGGTTCTACGAGCAGTACTTC
cdr3_aa: CASSETGFYEQYF

v_call: TRBV29-1
d_call: -
j_call: TRBJ1-2
clone_size: once
cdr3_nt: TGCAGCGTTGGGAAGGCAGCGAACTATGGCTACACCTTC
cdr3_aa: CSVGKAANYGYTF

v_call: TRBV7-9
d_call: -
j_call: TRBJ1-6
clone_size: -
cdr3_nt: TGTGCCAGCAGCTTAGGTTCGGGTCGATTGTGGTCACCCCTCCACTTT
cdr3_aa: CASSLGSGRLWSPLHF

v_call: TRBV2
d_call: -
j_call: TRBJ1-1
clone_size: -
cdr3_nt: TGTGCCAGCAGTGTATTGGGAGCGCGTAGCACTGAAGCTTTCTTT
cdr3_aa: CASSVLGARSTEAFF

v_call: TRBV6-2/TRBV6-3
d_call: TRBD1
j_call: TRBJ2-7
clone_size: -
cdr3_nt: TGTGCCAGCAGCCGTGGACAGGTCTACGAGCAGTACTTC
cdr3_aa: CASSRGQVYEQYF

v_call: TRBV27
d_call: -
j_call: TRBJ1-6
clone_size: -
cdr3_nt: TGTGCCAGCACCTTTACGGGGCGGAATTCACCCCTCCACTTT
cdr3_aa: CASTFTGRNSPLHF

v_call: TRBV27
d_call: -
j_call: TRBJ1-6
clone_size: -
cdr3_nt: TGTGCCAGCAGTTTAAGGGCCAGCCACCTTAATTCACCCCTCCACTTT
cdr3_aa: CASSLRASHLNSPLHF

v_call: TRBV9
d_call: -
j_call: TRBJ2-7
clone_size: -
cdr3_nt: TGTGCCAGCAGCGTAGGGAGCGGTCCCTACGAGCAGTACTTC
cdr3_aa: CASSVGSGPYEQYF

v_call: TRBV6-2/TRBV6-3
d_call: TRBD1
j_call: TRBJ1-2
clone_size: -
cdr3_nt: TGTGCCAGCAGCCAGAGGGGGACAGTCTATGGCTACACCTTC
cdr3_aa: CASSQRGTVYGYTF

v_call: TRBV6-1
d_call: TRBD2
j_call: TRBJ2-5
clone_size: -
cdr3_nt: TGTGCCAGCAGTGCCCTCTCGGGTACTAGCGGGCAAGAGACCCAGTACTTC
cdr3_aa: CASSALSGTSGQETQYF

v_call: TRBV10-3
d_call: -
j_call: TRBJ1-1
clone_size: -
cdr3_nt: TGTGCCATCAGTGAGTCGGAGGGTTTAGGACAGTATGAAGCTTTCTTT
cdr3_aa: CAISESEGLGQYEAFF

v_call: TRBV9
d_call: TRBD2
j_call: TRBJ2-1
clone_size: -
cdr3_nt: TGTGCCAGCAGCGTAGAGGGACTAGCGGGAGAGTACAATGAGCAGTTCTTC
cdr3_aa: CASSVEGLAGEYNEQFF

v_call: TRBV7-9
d_call: -
j_call: TRBJ1-2
clone_size: -
cdr3_nt: TGTGCCAGCACTGTGGGGAGAGCTAACTATGGCTACACCTTC
cdr3_aa: CASTVGRANYGYTF

v_call: TRBV5-1
d_call: -
j_call: TRBJ1-4
clone_size: few
cdr3_nt: TGCGCCAGCAGCTCCCTTGGGACTAATGAAAAACTGTTTTTT
cdr3_aa: CASSSLGTNEKLFF

v_call: TRBV27
d_call: -
j_call: TRBJ1-1
clone_size: -
cdr3_nt: TGTGCCAGAACCAGGAGAAACACTGAAGCTTTCTTT
cdr3_aa: CARTRRNTEAFF

v_call: TRBV6-5
d_call: -
j_call: TRBJ2-1
clone_size: once
cdr3_nt: TGTGCCAGCAATGTGGGAGGTTCCTACAATGAGCAGTTCTTC
cdr3_aa: CASNVGGSYNEQFF

v_call: TRBV7-2
d_call: -
j_call: TRBJ1-3
clone_size: -
cdr3_nt: TGTGCCAGCAGCTTACACAGGGCTGGAAACACCATATATTTT
cdr3_aa: CASSLHRAGNTIYF

v_call: TRBV5-4
d_call: -
j_call: TRBJ1-6
clone_size: -
cdr3_nt: TGTGCCAGCAGCTGGGGGGGGGTCCTAAATTCACCCCTCCACTTT
cdr3_aa: CASSWGGVLNSPLHF

v_call: TRBV14
d_call: TRBD1
j_call: TRBJ1-1
clone_size: few
cdr3_nt: TGTGCCAGCAGCCCTAAACAGGGGGGGAGCACTGAAGCTTTCTTT
cdr3_aa: CASSPKQGGSTEAFF

v_call: TRBV6-5
d_call: TRBD2
j_call: TRBJ2-5
clone_size: -
cdr3_nt: TGTGCCAGCAGTTATGGTGGCGGGAGGGCAGGGGAGACCCAGTACTTC
cdr3_aa: CASSYGGGRAGETQYF

v_call: TRBV19
d_call: TRBD1
j_call: TRBJ1-1
clone_size: -
cdr3_nt: TGTGCCAGTAGTATAGGAACAGGGGCTGGGAACACTGAAGCTTTCTTT
cdr3_aa: CASSIGTGAGNTEAFF

v_call: TRBV29-1
d_call: -
j_call: TRBJ1-1
clone_size: -
cdr3_nt: TGCAGCGTTGAACAGGGTGACACTGAAGCTTTCTTT
cdr3_aa: CSVEQGDTEAFF

v_call: TRBV19
d_call: -
j_call: TRBJ1-1
clone_size: few
cdr3_nt: TGTGCCAGTAGTATAACAGGCACGAACACTGAAGCTTTCTTT
cdr3_aa: CASSITGTNTEAFF

v_call: TRBV19
d_call: -
j_call: TRBJ2-7
clone_size: -
cdr3_nt: TGTGCCAGTAGTATCGGAGTAGCCTACGAGCAGTACTTC
cdr3_aa: CASSIGVAYEQYF

v_call: TRBV5-6
d_call: -
j_call: TRBJ1-6
clone_size: -
cdr3_nt: TGTGCCAGCAGCTCAGGGCGGCCCGGTAATTCACCCCTCCACTTT
cdr3_aa: CASSSGRPGNSPLHF

v_call: TRBV6-5
d_call: -
j_call: TRBJ1-2
clone_size: -
cdr3_nt: TGTGCCAGTCGCGGAGGGGTCGATGGCTACACCTTC
cdr3_aa: CASRGGVDGYTF

v_call: TRBV6-1
d_call: -
j_call: TRBJ1-5
clone_size: -
cdr3_nt: TGTGCCAGCAGTGACCCGTACCCCACACGGGGGGATGGACAGCCCCAGCATTTT
cdr3_aa: CASSDPYPTRGDGQPQHF

v_call: TRBV9
d_call: -
j_call: TRBJ2-1
clone_size: -
cdr3_nt: TGTGCCAGCAGCGTAGGGGCGGCCTCCTACAATGAGCAGTTCTTC
cdr3_aa: CASSVGAASYNEQFF

v_call: TRBV20-1
d_call: -
j_call: TRBJ1-2
clone_size: -
cdr3_nt: TGCAGTGCTAGTCACTTGAGGGGCTATGGCTACACCTTC
cdr3_aa: CSASHLRGYGYTF